This T cell receptor (beta chain) comes out of a study of T cell changes during pregnancy in multiple sclerosis. Germline V gene sequence: CDR1 MNHEY, CDR2 SMNVEV (reference sequence). There are 17 residues in the CDR3. The junction had 7 bases not matched to a gene; V was cut back by 5 bases and J by 0 bases. Clones were sequenced by immunoSEQ multiplex PCR, and TCRdb holds only the in-frame ones, with some missing. Of 30,000 to 35,000 clones in the sample, about 88% were seen once. This clone is a singleton in its sample. The sample was CD4+ T cells from peripheral blood mononuclear cells, taken in the second trimester of pregnancy. This chain connects TRBV27 to TRBJ2-1; TRBD2 aligns across 10 bases. This receptor was obtained from a female donor in good health, enrolled as a control in a pregnancy study. The CDR3 protein is CASSPGTSARSYNEQFF. CDR3 nucleotides: TGTGCCAGCAGTCCAGGGACTAGCGCCCGCTCCTACAATGAGCAGTTCTTC.